The clone carrying this TCR beta chain was seen more than once but under ten times. The antigen is not known. These data belong to a study of radiotherapy plus CTLA-4 blockade in lung cancer. Broader study findings: TCR clones from tumors expanded in blood after radiotherapy plus ipilimumab. Reports state that early shifts in blood T cell clones, with interferon-beta, best predicted response.

Ipilimumab-mediated CTLA-4 blockade plus focal radiation was given to patients having chemo-refractory metastatic non-small-cell lung cancer. TCRdb's copy holds only in-frame clones and misses some; the assay was immunoSEQ multiplex PCR. The data show approximately 28,000 clones, approximately 77% seen once. Germline-derived CDR1 and CDR2 are LGHNA and YSLEER. The CDR3 loop spans 16 amino acids. The V gene lost 0 bases and the J gene lost 8 bases, with 16 bases spanning the gap. The TCR was taken from a human donor with non-small cell lung cancer that progressed on radiotherapy plus ipilimumab. J is TRBJ2-2 and V is TRBV4-3, with no clear D. The sample consisted of peripheral blood, taken from a patient treated with radiotherapy plus ipilimumab. The CDR3 spells CASSQEFRSTLGELFF. The CDR3 bases are TGCGCCAGCAGCCAAGAGTTTAGGTCAACCTTAGGGGAGCTGTTTTTT.